The 25 T cell receptor beta chains below come from one sample, sequenced in a study of CD8 T cells in ankylosing spondylitis. Study observations and caveats: What appeared characteristic of ankylosing spondylitis blood was a TCR beta motif of several highly homologous variants.

These receptors lack a known antigen. TCRdb passed the 5' RACE reads through MiXCR, listing each CDR3 protein once. This sample carries over 700,000 distinct CDR3 sequences, 15% to 20% of them seen once, and the ten largest clones take about 20%. The material sequenced was blood, either unsorted or a sorted T cell fraction (not recorded which). These receptors were taken from a male donor with ankylosing spondylitis.

This chain uses TRBV7-9 with TRBJ2-1, with D unclear. V was clipped by 7 bases and J by 5 bases, with 18 bases between them. In germline, CDR1 is SEHNR, CDR2 FQNEAQ (reference sequence). This CDR3 has 15 residues. In DNA, the CDR3 is TGTGCCAGCATCCAATCCATCGACTTGAACAATGAGCAGTTCTTC. It translates to CASIQSIDLNNEQFF.

In this sample, this clonotype turned up a few times. The chain combines TRBV3-1 with TRBJ2-7; either TRBD1 or TRBD2 may fit D (5 bases each). V dropped 5 bases and J dropped 2 bases, with 10 bases sitting between them. Germline CDR1 LGHDT, CDR2 YNNKEL (reference sequence). The CDR3 spans 13 residues. The CDR3 protein is CASSSGAPYEQYF. CDR3 bases: TGTGCCAGCAGCTCCGGGGCCCCCTACGAGCAGTACTTC.

This clonotype was found a few times. V usage is TRBV20-1 and J usage is TRBJ1-1; no clear D gene. V was clipped by 0 bases and J by 0 bases, with 14 bases between them. This CDR3 region has 16 residues. Germline values: CDR1 DFQATT, CDR2 SNEGSKA (reference sequence). The CDR3 region has the DNA TGCAGTGCTAGAGATATAGGTAGGGCCATGAACACTGAAGCTTTCTTT. This codes for CSARDIGRAMNTEAFF.

This chain links TRBV7-2 with TRBJ2-7; D is ambiguous. This CDR3 comprises 15 residues. Trimming removed 0 bases at V and 2 bases at J, with 11 bases between. The germline CDR1 and CDR2 sequences are SGHTA and FQGNSA. The CDR3 here is CASSLARRIAYEQYF. In nucleotides, the CDR3 is TGTGCCAGCAGCTTAGCGCGGCGGATAGCCTACGAGCAGTACTTC.

This clonotype was detected a few times. The chain combines TRBV7-9 with TRBJ2-3; 10 bases line up with TRBD2. Per the germline V gene, CDR1 is SEHNR and CDR2 is FQNEAQ (reference sequence). The CDR3 consists of 13 residues. The trim removed 10 bases at V and 5 bases at J, leaving 6 bases unmatched. CDR3 in amino acids: CATMGLAIDTQYF. CDR3 nucleotide sequence: TGTGCCACCATGGGACTAGCGATAGATACGCAGTATTTT.

This clonotype was detected ten times or more. V and J are TRBV28 and TRBJ1-1, with 7 nucleotides matching TRBD1. The CDR3 has 15 amino acids. Germline CDR1 reads MDHEN; CDR2 reads SYDVKM. J gave up 1 base and V 5 bases, and 7 bases lay outside the gene matches. The CDR3 loop is CASSLLQGWNTEAFF. The CDR3 DNA reads as TGTGCCAGCAGTCTTTTACAGGGGTGGAACACTGAAGCTTTCTTT.

In its sample, this clonotype was seen a few times. The rearrangement uses TRBV25-1 and TRBJ1-1, with unresolved D. V lost 7 bases and J lost 2, with 8 bases in between. The CDR3 runs 12 residues. In germline, CDR1 is MGHDK, CDR2 SYGVNS. The DNA of the CDR3 is TGTGCCAGCACATCGGGAAACACTGAAGCTTTCTTT. This codes for CASTSGNTEAFF.

This clonotype was seen more than once but under ten times. The rearrangement links TRBV13 to TRBJ2-6, with 8 bases that match TRBD2. The V segment lost 0 bases and the J segment 2 bases; nucleotides outside the gene matches: 0. The CDR3 spans 16 residues. Germline lookup yields CDR1 PRHDT and CDR2 FYEKMQ (reference sequence). The CDR3 loop reads CASSLGTSAGANVLTF. As DNA, the CDR3 is TGTGCCAGCAGCTTAGGGACTAGCGCTGGGGCCAACGTCCTGACTTTC.

This clonotype was recorded a few times. V is TRBV20-1 and J is TRBJ2-7; D may be TRBD1 (5 bases). V shed 0 bases and J shed 2 bases, with 14 bases lying between them. Germline values: CDR1 DFQATT, CDR2 SNEGSKA (reference sequence). The CDR3 covers 15 residues. The CDR3 region has the DNA TGCAGTGCTAGAGATCGAGAGGACACAACCTACGAGCAGTACTTC. Amino acids: CSARDREDTTYEQYF.

This clonotype has just a few counts. The V gene is TRBV7-2, the J gene TRBJ1-2, with no clear D. V gave up 0 bases and J gave up 3 bases, with 8 bases separating them. The CDR3 loop spans 14 amino acids. The germline V gene encodes CDR1 SGHTA and CDR2 FQGNSA. The CDR3 DNA sequence: TGTGCCAGCAGCTTAGCGAGGGCGGACTATGGCTACACCTTC. Translated: CASSLARADYGYTF.

This clonotype was recorded at least ten times. The genes are TRBV4-2 and TRBJ2-5; D is unresolved. The V end was cut by 4 bases, the J end by 4 bases, with 13 bases between. CDR1 and CDR2 (germline): LGHNA, YNFKEQ. CDR3 size: 14 residues. The CDR3 DNA reads as TGTGCCAGCAGCCTGGGTTCAGGCGGAGAGACCCAGTACTTC. Its protein is CASSLGSGGETQYF.

The J gene is TRBJ2-3, the V gene TRBV20-1; no firm D call. Germline V gene data show CDR1 as DFQATT and CDR2 as SNEGSKA (reference sequence). This CDR3 contains 15 residues. The V end lost 6 bases, the J end lost 1 base, and 17 bases lay between the germline ends. In DNA form, the CDR3 reads TGCAGTGCCGAGAGGCGGCTCGCGGGCACAGATACGCAGTATTTT. Translating gives CSAERRLAGTDTQYF.

The sample holds a few counts of this clonotype. The chain recombines TRBV7-8 with TRBJ2-7; perhaps D is TRBD1 or TRBD2 (5 bases each). Between the trimmed V and J ends, which lost 5 bases and 3 bases, there was a span of 17 bases. The CDR3 consists of 15 residues. CDR1 SGHVS and CDR2 FQNEAQ come from the germline V gene. CDR3 nucleotides: TGTGCCAGCAGCCCAGTAGTGGGGACCAACTACGAGCAGTACTTC. Protein: CASSPVVGTNYEQYF. Full variable domain (remainder filled in from reference TRBV7-8 and TRBJ2-7): GAGVSQSPRYKVAKRGQDVALRCDPISGHVSLFWYQQALGQGPEFLTYFQNEAQLDKSGLPSDRFFAERPEGSVSTLKIQRTQQEDSAVYLCASSPVVGTNYEQYFGPGTRLTVT.

The sample holds many counts of this clonotype. The rearrangement joins TRBV29-1 to TRBJ1-1; 9 nucleotides align to TRBD1. V lost 6 bases and J lost 4; bases outside the gene matches: 6. The germline CDR1 and CDR2 sequences are SQVTM and ANQGSEA. This CDR3 has 13 amino acids. CDR3 amino acids: CSVPDRGGTEAFF. Here the CDR3 DNA reads TGCAGCGTGCCGGACAGGGGAGGCACTGAAGCTTTCTTT. Complete variable domain (other parts from reference TRBV29-1 and TRBJ1-1): SAVISQKPSRDICQRGTSLTIQCQVDSQVTMMFWYRQQPGQSLTLIATANQGSEATYESGFVIDKFPISRPNLTFSTLTVSNMSPEDSSIYLCSVPDRGGTEAFFGQGTRLTVV.

The gene calls are TRBV4-2 and TRBJ1-5; 7 bases agree with TRBD1. This CDR3 region has 17 residues. Germline CDR1 and CDR2: LGHNA and YNFKEQ. Losses at the gene ends were 0 bases for V and 0 bases for J; bases not matched to a gene: 5. The CDR3 loop reads CASSQDFRGGSNQPQHF. In nucleotides, the CDR3 is TGTGCCAGCAGCCAAGATTTCAGGGGGGGTAGCAATCAGCCCCAGCATTTT.

This clonotype was detected a few times. The chain is built from TRBV12-3 or TRBV12-4 and TRBJ1-2, with D perhaps matching TRBD1 (6 bases). The V and J ends lost 3 bases and 6 bases respectively, with 8 bases between them. This CDR3 is built from 12 residues. CDR3 protein: CASSLGADGYTF. CDR3 DNA: TGTGCCAGCAGTTTGGGGGCGGATGGCTACACCTTC.

This sequence joins TRBV7-2 and TRBJ1-1; TRBD1 matches 10 bases. V trimming: 2 bases; J trimming: 1 base; junction bases outside the gene matches: 7. The CDR3 contains 17 residues. Germline V gene data show CDR1 as SGHTA and CDR2 as FQGNSA. CDR3 bases: TGTGCCAGCAGCTTACAGGGGAGGACAGGGGGGAACACTGAAGCTTTCTTT. Amino acids: CASSLQGRTGGNTEAFF.

In its sample, this clonotype was seen once. This may stem from a read error, because a much larger clone lies one nucleotide away. The chain uses TRBV3-1 and TRBJ2-1; possible D gene TRBD2, 6 bases. V was pared by 5 bases and J by 6 bases, with 11 bases between. Germline lookup yields CDR1 LGHDT and CDR2 YNNKEL (reference sequence). This CDR3 is 13 amino acids long. CDR3 sequence (DNA): TGTGCCAGCAGCTTTACTAGCCCCAATGAGCAGTTCTTC. Its translation: CASSFTSPNEQFF.

This clonotype was counted a few times. The V gene is TRBV9, the J gene TRBJ1-2, with unresolved D. The CDR3 is 15 residues long. Germline lookup yields CDR1 SGDLS and CDR2 YYNGEE. The V end was cut by 4 bases, the J end by 8 bases, with 21 bases between. The CDR3: CASSLVGSSTGGYTF. The CDR3, as DNA: TGTGCCAGCAGCCTGGTTGGCAGTTCCACGGGGGGCTACACCTTC.

This chain links TRBV2 with TRBJ2-2, with 11 bases fitting TRBD2. The CDR3 sequence is 18 residues long. Germline V lookup: CDR1 SNHLY, CDR2 FYNNEI. V lost 1 base and J lost 3; bases outside the gene matches: 7. CDR3 amino acids: CASSEVALAGGYTGELFF. In DNA, the CDR3 is TGTGCCAGCAGTGAAGTTGCGCTAGCGGGAGGCTACACCGGGGAGCTGTTTTTT.

The chain has TRBV5-1 and TRBJ2-3; tentatively, D is TRBD2 (7 bases). V was clipped by 0 bases and J by 5 bases, with 13 bases between them. The CDR3 is 15 residues long. Germline V gives CDR1 SGHRS, CDR2 YFSETQ. CDR3 residues: CASSLDLGGGDTQYF. Written as DNA, the CDR3 is TGCGCCAGCAGCTTGGATCTGGGAGGGGGAGATACGCAGTATTTT.

The V and J genes are TRBV6-1 and TRBJ2-3; D is unresolved. Germline V gene sequence: CDR1 MNHNS, CDR2 SASEGT. This CDR3 is 18 amino acids long. V was shortened by 5 bases and J by 2 bases, with 23 bases between the two germline ends. CDR3 nucleotides: TGTGCCAGCAGTCATGGGCTTGATGTGAACGTATTCACAGATACGCAGTATTTT. Its protein product is CASSHGLDVNVFTDTQYF.

The chain joins TRBV5-1 to TRBJ2-5; 8 nucleotides line up with TRBD2. Germline trimming cut 2 bases from V and 7 bases from J; bases unmatched to any gene: 7. Looked up from germline, CDR1 is SGHRS and CDR2 is YFSETQ. The CDR3 extends over 14 amino acids. The CDR3 reads CASSLTSGSRTQYF. The DNA for the CDR3 is TGCGCCAGCAGCTTAACTAGCGGCTCCCGGACCCAGTACTTC.

This clonotype occurred many times. The chain is built from TRBV12-3 or TRBV12-4 and TRBJ2-1; the match to TRBD2 covers 10 bases. This CDR3 comprises 16 residues. Trimming removed 6 bases from V and 4 bases from J; junction bases left unmatched: 9. CDR3 in amino acids: CASRITGTSAYNEQFF. CDR3 sequence (DNA): TGTGCCAGCAGGATCACCGGGACTAGCGCGTACAATGAGCAGTTCTTC.

This clonotype was seen ten or more times. The chain links TRBV11-3 to TRBJ1-1, with D unresolved. Trimming pared 6 bases from V and 6 bases from J, leaving 26 bases between. The CDR3 is made up of 17 amino acids. CDR1 SGHNT and CDR2 YENEEA come from the germline V gene. CDR3 loop: CASRIDRAFEPSAEAFF. The CDR3 DNA reads TGTGCCAGCAGAATTGACCGGGCTTTTGAGCCTAGTGCTGAAGCTTTCTTT.